This entry describes one T cell receptor beta chain. Its binding antigen is unknown. No base-level quality is on record; no much larger clone is a single base apart. Library prep was done by bulk RNA-seq. TCRdb shows the sequencer as Illumina HiSeq 2500. Turning to the authors' computational methods: For the separate targeted TCR-seq dataset, MiXCR version 2.1.5 with default parameters extracted and quantified CDR3 sequences from raw reads. Each TCR-beta clone in the separate targeted TCR-seq dataset was defined by the V gene, J gene and CDR3 sequence taken together. In the separate targeted TCR-seq dataset, clones with fewer than three counts were first removed, after which only the 90% most strongly expressed clones per sample were kept. For each tissue in the separate targeted TCR-seq dataset, Treg-Tconv overlap was calculated by dividing the number of shared clones by the total number of Treg clones and multiplying by 100. TCRdb redid the processing of the public reads, applying fastp at Q25 and MiXCR, and retained in-frame beta chains. When rows share a CDR3 protein, they turn into one entry using the most common DNA and genes. TCRdb, rather than the study authors, made the V and J calls. The sample table holds about 2,600 distinct CDR3 sequences, of which roughly 67% were seen once. In total, the top ten clones hold under 3% of the sample.

The source of the sample is a study of draining lymph node invasion in breast cancer (TCRdb year 2020). Some background on the complete study: Metastasis in lymph nodes was diagnosed using histology and cytokeratin immunohistochemistry and was confirmed with EpCAM/CD45 flow cytometry. A separate targeted assay used bulk TCR-beta CDR3 sequencing to compare sorted memory regulatory T cells with memory conventional CD4 T cells across breast cancer tissues. From every patient, the primary tumor plus matched non-invaded and tumor-invaded tumor-draining lymph nodes were collected, and both Treg and Tconv subsets were profiled. Lymph nodes from roughly five patients were covered by the separate targeted TCR sequencing, and for three of those patients the primary tumors were sequenced as well.

Memory regulatory T cells were sorted as CD4+ CD45RA- CD25high cells. Tumor-draining lymph nodes were classified as non-invaded or invaded according to absence or presence of metastatic tumor cells. Before staining and sorting, T cells were pre-enriched using a Miltenyi Pan T Cell isolation kit. Immunohistochemistry for estrogen receptor, progesterone receptor, HER2 and Ki-67 was used to characterize primary tumors. Fresh surgical tissue was processed within a few hours after surgery by cutting into small fragments. The tissue fragments were digested enzymatically for approximately 19 minutes with Liberase TL plus DNase and were then passed through a 40-micrometer strainer. After DAPI live/dead staining, cells were sorted on a BD FACS Aria II, reaching roughly 97-99% purity. Sorted cells were lysed in TCL buffer and RNA was purified with a Norgen Single Cell RNA purification kit including DNase treatment.

Results the study describes overall, beyond this receptor: Within each tissue, roughly 13-22% of Treg TCRs were also found among Tconvs, a result interpreted as suggesting peripheral Treg induction. Some clones from the top 100 tumor clones were found in both invaded and non-invaded nodes, which suggests recirculation between the tumor and the draining nodes. Shared TCRs between Treg and Tconv subsets were considered suggestive but not proof of common clonal origin. Whether Treg conversion occurred in a given organ or whether converted Tregs recirculated between nodes and tumor could not be resolved from the data. Tracking of the top-100 tumor clones could be carried out in just a couple of patients. Across all tissues in the targeted TCR-seq data, Tregs appeared to be more clonally expanded than Tconvs, and both subsets showed lower diversity in tumor than in lymph nodes.

The junction shows trimming of 3 bases on V and 5 bases on J, plus 11 bases between the germline ends. Inclusive of the bounding cysteine and phenylalanine, the CDR3 is 14 residues long. The kept DNA is CDR3 alone, 42 bases in frame from the first base. The clonotype originates from a female donor with luminal breast cancer. Sequences were obtained from sorted memory Tregs from a lymph node. According to the study, the label for this sample's cell subset or site signals: CD45RA-negative sorted CD4+ T cells (memory Tconv or effector/memory Treg). In this chain, TRBV12-3 or TRBV12-4 is recombined with TRBJ1-5; the D segment could be TRBD1, given 5 matching bases. This receptor has the CDR3 CASSLGRDDQPQHF. The nucleotide sequence is TGTGCCAGCAGTTTGGGACGGGATGATCAGCCCCAGCATTTT.